Listed below are T cell receptor beta chains from one sample, sequenced in a study of blood T cell repertoires in COVID-19. Sequencing used immunoSEQ multiplex PCR; TCRdb keeps in-frame clones, though not all of them. Among over 7,500 clones listed, 86% were seen once. Sequencing was done on a sample of peripheral blood. The receptors derive from a woman aged 55-69 years with active COVID-19. The CDR3 runs from the conserved cysteine through the conserved F or W. A D gene is named only where the DNA matches it firmly. Rows may omit the clone size; those that give it use once, few, many or a size class.

NA,NA,TRBV19,TRBJ2-3,TGTGCCAGTAGTTCGGGACTCCAATACACAGATACGCAGTATTTT,CASSSGLQYTDTQYF
TRBD2,NA,TRBV10-3,TRBJ2-1,TGTGCCATCAGTGGAGGGGGCCTAGCGGGGGGCAGCTCCTACAATGAGCAGTTCTTC,CAISGGGLAGGSSYNEQFF
NA,NA,TRBV4-2,TRBJ2-5,TGTGCCAGCAGCCCCCCCTTTGCGGGGACTGAAGAGACCCAGTACTTC,CASSPPFAGTEETQYF
TRBD1,NA,TRBV2,TRBJ2-1,TGTGCCAGCAGTGAGTGGGCGGACAGGGTACGCAATGAGCAGTTCTTC,CASSEWADRVRNEQFF
NA,NA,TRBV9,TRBJ2-6,TGTGCCAGCAGCGTCTCAGGGGTCGGGGCCAACGTCCTGACTTTC,CASSVSGVGANVLTF
NA,NA,TRBV4-3,TRBJ1-1,TGCGCCAGCAGCCAAGATCGCTCGGGAGACCTGTGGGCTTTCTTT,CASSQDRSGDLWAFF
NA,NA,TRBV2,TRBJ1-1,TGTGCCAGCAGCGCCCTGGGTAATGTCGGAGAGACTGAAGCTTTCTTT,CASSALGNVGETEAFF
TRBD1,NA,TRBV3-1/TRBV3-2,TRBJ2-3,TGTGCCAGCAGCACCGGGACAGGGTACACAGATACGCAGTATTTT,CASSTGTGYTDTQYF
NA,NA,TRBV7-2,TRBJ2-6,TGTGCCAGCAGCTTAGCTCGGGGAGGAGGCCCTGGGGCCAACGTCCTGACTTTC,CASSLARGGGPGANVLTF
NA,NA,TRBV7-2,TRBJ1-3,TGTGCCAGCCATGCGGGGGGCTCTGGAAACACCATATATTTT,CASHAGGSGNTIYF
TRBD1,NA,TRBV6-5,TRBJ1-1,TGTGCCAGCAGCCGAGGGGACAGGGCGATTGAAGCTTTCTTT,CASSRGDRAIEAFF
NA,NA,TRBV7-3,TRBJ2-3,TGTGCCAGCAGCTTATGGGCGGGCAGCACAGATACGCAGTATTTT,CASSLWAGSTDTQYF
TRBD1,once,TRBV7-2,TRBJ1-4,TGTGCCAGCAGCTTAGCCAGGGGGGCTAATGAAAAACTGTTTTTT,CASSLARGANEKLFF
NA,NA,TRBV4-3,TRBJ1-4,TGCGCCAGCAGCCTGGAGACTATCATTAATGAAAAACTGTTTTTT,CASSLETIINEKLFF
NA,NA,TRBV7-9,TRBJ1-2,TGTGCCAGCAGCTTAGTTACAGGAAACTATGGCTACACCTTC,CASSLVTGNYGYTF
NA,NA,TRBV6-4,TRBJ2-3,TGTGCCAGCAGTGAAGTCGGGGGGCACACAGATACGCAGTATTTT,CASSEVGGHTDTQYF
TRBD1,NA,TRBV2,TRBJ2-3,TGTGCCAGCACACTGAAAAAGGGACAGGCCAAGGTGGATACGCAGTATTTT,CASTLKKGQAKVDTQYF
TRBD1,NA,TRBV7-2,TRBJ1-1,TGTGCCAGCAGCTTAACCCTGACAGGGGGCGAAGCTTTCTTT,CASSLTLTGGEAFF
NA,NA,TRBV18,TRBJ1-1,TGTGCCAGCTCACAATACAGGGAAGGGACTGAAGCTTTCTTT,CASSQYREGTEAFF